This T cell receptor beta chain was obtained from a study of response to subunit inactivated influenza vaccine. From the RT-PCR reads, TCRdb called clonotypes with MiXCR, one entry per CDR3 protein. The data hold just under 550,000 distinct CDR3 sequences, with under 30% observed a single time. The CDR3 is made up of 15 amino acids. The V segment lost 3 bases and the J segment 5 bases; nucleotides outside the gene matches: 8. Germline V gene sequence: CDR1 SGHTA, CDR2 FQGNSA. These same records also appear under a second study, on T cells expressing NK-cell markers. Per that paper: A 5'RACE template switching approach incorporating UMIs was used to make TCR beta cDNA.

The origin of this receptor is a man over 45 who received an inactivated influenza vaccine. This chain uses TRBV7-2 with TRBJ2-5; 8 nucleotides match TRBD2. Sample: CD4+ T cells sorted from PBMCs, taken about 13 days after vaccination. The chain's CDR3 is CASSFPLSGTETQYF. CDR3 nucleotide sequence: TGTGCCAGCAGCTTCCCGCTTAGCGGGACTGAGACCCAGTACTTC. The full variable domain, with the rest looked up from reference TRBV7-2 and TRBJ2-5, is GAGVSQSPSNKVTEKGKDVELRCDPISGHTALYWYRQSLGQGLEFLIYFQGNSAPDKSGLPSDRFSAERTGGSVSTLTIQRTQQEDSAVYLCASSFPLSGTETQYFGPGTRLLVL.